This T cell receptor beta chain came from a study of shared clonotypes between healthy human individuals. The data were produced by immunoSEQ multiplex PCR, yet TCRdb's version contains in-frame clones alone and is incomplete. The table lists over 950,000 clones, roughly 80% of them singletons, with about 0.94% in the top ten. The germline CDR1 and CDR2 sequences are MNHEY and SMNVEV (reference sequence). Trimming at V came to 5 bases and at J to 2 bases, leaving 4 bases not matched to a gene. The CDR3 runs to 14 residues. This clone was seen only once. This chain uses TRBV27 with TRBJ2-5; 8 nucleotides line up with TRBD2. This sequence was found in a young man in good health. Some clones in this sample may be carry-over from other donors' samples. The sample taken for sequencing was memory CD4+ T cells from PBMCs. Subset in this sample: CD45RA-negative fraction. The CDR3 coding sequence is TGTGCCAGCAGTAACCCGGGAGGGCAAGAGACCCAGTACTTC. Amino acid sequence: CASSNPGGQETQYF.